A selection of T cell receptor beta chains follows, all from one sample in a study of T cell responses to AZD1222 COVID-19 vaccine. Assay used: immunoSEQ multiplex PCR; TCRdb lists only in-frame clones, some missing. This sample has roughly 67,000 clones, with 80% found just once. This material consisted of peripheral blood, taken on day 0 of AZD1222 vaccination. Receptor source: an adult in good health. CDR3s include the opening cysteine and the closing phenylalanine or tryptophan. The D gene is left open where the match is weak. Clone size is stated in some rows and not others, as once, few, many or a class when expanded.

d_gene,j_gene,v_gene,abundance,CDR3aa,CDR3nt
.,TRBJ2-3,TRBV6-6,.,CASSGGHNSDTQYF,TGTGCCAGCAGTGGGGGACACAATTCAGATACGCAGTATTTT
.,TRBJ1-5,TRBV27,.,CASSSYPAQDPNQPQHF,TGTGCCAGCAGTTCATACCCCGCGCAGGACCCGAATCAGCCCCAGCATTTT
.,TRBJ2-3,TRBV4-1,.,CASSQASYTQYF,TGCGCCAGCAGCCAGGCTAGTTATACGCAGTATTTT
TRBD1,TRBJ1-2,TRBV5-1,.,CASSLFTGVGGYTF,TGCGCCAGCAGCTTGTTTACAGGGGTCGGGGGCTACACCTTC
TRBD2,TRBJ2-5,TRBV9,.,CASSVGDTRTSGVRRETQYF,TGTGCCAGCAGCGTAGGAGATACAAGGACTAGCGGGGTTCGCAGAGAGACCCAGTACTTC
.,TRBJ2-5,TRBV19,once,CASSRGTEEETQYF,TGTGCCAGTAGTCGAGGAACGGAAGAAGAGACCCAGTACTTC
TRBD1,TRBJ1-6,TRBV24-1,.,CATNLTGGRDSPLHF,TGTGCCACCAATCTAACAGGGGGTCGTGATTCACCCCTCCACTTT
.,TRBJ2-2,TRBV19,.,CASTWGMRTGELFF,TGTGCCAGTACGTGGGGAATGAGGACCGGGGAGCTGTTTTTT
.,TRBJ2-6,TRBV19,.,CASRGAGLGSGANVLTF,TGTGCCAGTAGGGGAGCAGGGCTGGGTTCAGGGGCCAACGTCCTGACTTTC
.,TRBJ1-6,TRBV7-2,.,CASSLDNSPLHF,TGTGCCAGCAGCTTAGATAATTCACCCCTCCACTTT
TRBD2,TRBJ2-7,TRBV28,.,CASSLAAGGPYEQYF,TGTGCCAGCAGCCTCGCGGCGGGGGGGCCCTACGAGCAGTACTTC
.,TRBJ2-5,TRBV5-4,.,CASSLGQGLETQYF,TGTGCCAGCAGCTTAGGGCAGGGTCTCGAGACCCAGTACTTC
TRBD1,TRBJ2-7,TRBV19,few,CASSADRATEQYF,TGTGCCAGTAGTGCGGACAGGGCGACCGAGCAGTACTTC
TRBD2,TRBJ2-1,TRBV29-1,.,CSVAPASGGRGEQFF,TGCAGCGTGGCCCCAGCTAGCGGGGGGCGTGGTGAGCAGTTCTTC
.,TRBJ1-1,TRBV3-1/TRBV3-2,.,CANRDGGSSTEAFF,TGTGCCAACAGGGACGGGGGGTCGAGCACTGAAGCTTTCTTT
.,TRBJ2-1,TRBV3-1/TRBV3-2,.,CASSQGGFNNEQFF,TGTGCCAGCAGCCAGGGGGGTTTTAACAATGAGCAGTTCTTC
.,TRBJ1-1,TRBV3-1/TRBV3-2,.,CASSQSGSEAFF,TGTGCCAGCAGCCAATCGGGTTCTGAAGCTTTCTTT
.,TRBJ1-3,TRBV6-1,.,CASSEERGYPGNTIYF,TGTGCCAGCAGTGAAGAAAGGGGGTATCCTGGAAACACCATATATTTT
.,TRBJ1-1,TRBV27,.,CASSSGQGSTEAFF,TGTGCCAGCAGTTCGGGGCAGGGGAGCACTGAAGCTTTCTTT
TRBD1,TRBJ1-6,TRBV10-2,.,CASSEIAGPGGNSPLHF,TGCGCCAGCAGTGAGATTGCAGGCCCAGGGGGAAATTCACCCCTCCACTTT
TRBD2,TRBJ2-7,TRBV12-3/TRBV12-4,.,CASSRGGDEQYF,TGTGCCAGCAGTCGCGGGGGGGACGAGCAGTACTTC
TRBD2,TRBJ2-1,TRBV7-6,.,CASSLGGLANNEQFF,TGTGCCAGCAGCTTAGGGGGACTAGCGAACAATGAGCAGTTCTTC
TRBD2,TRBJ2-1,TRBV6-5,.,CASSYSSGVDEQFF,TGTGCCAGCAGTTATTCTAGCGGGGTCGATGAGCAGTTCTTC
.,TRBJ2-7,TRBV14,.,CASSQSRGSYEQYF,TGTGCCAGCAGCCAATCCCGAGGGTCCTACGAGCAGTACTTC
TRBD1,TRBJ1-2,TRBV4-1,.,CASSQEGTGLYSNYGYTF,TGCGCCAGCAGCCAGGAAGGGACAGGGTTATATTCTAACTATGGCTACACCTTC
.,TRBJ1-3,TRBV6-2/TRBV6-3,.,CASSYGGSTAGNTIYF,TGTGCCAGCAGTTATGGGGGATCGACCGCTGGAAACACCATATATTTT
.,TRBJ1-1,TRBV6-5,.,CASSYLAEAFF,TGTGCCAGCAGTTACCTCGCTGAAGCTTTCTTT
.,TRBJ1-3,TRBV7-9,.,CASSLGQFSGNTIYF,TGTGCCAGCAGCTTAGGACAGTTCTCTGGAAACACCATATATTTT
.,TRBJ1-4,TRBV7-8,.,CASSPVTRANEKLFF,TGTGCCAGCAGTCCAGTGACCAGGGCGAATGAAAAACTGTTTTTT
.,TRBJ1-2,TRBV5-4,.,CASSPDRNYGYTF,TGTGCCAGCAGCCCTGACAGGAACTATGGCTACACCTTC
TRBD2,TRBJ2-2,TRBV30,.,CALAGTGELFF,TGTGCTTTAGCGGGCACCGGGGAGCTGTTTTTT
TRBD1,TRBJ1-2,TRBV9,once,CASSPDRAGYGYTF,TGTGCCAGCAGCCCAGACAGGGCTGGCTATGGCTACACCTTC
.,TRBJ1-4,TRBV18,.,CASSPPQAPTNEKLFF,TGTGCCAGCTCACCACCACAGGCCCCAACTAATGAAAAACTGTTTTTT
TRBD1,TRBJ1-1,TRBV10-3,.,CATEGTGRGTEAFF,TGTGCCACCGAAGGGACAGGGAGAGGGACTGAAGCTTTCTTT
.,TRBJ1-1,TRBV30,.,CAYSGGGTEAFF,TGTGCCTATTCTGGGGGGGGCACTGAAGCTTTCTTT
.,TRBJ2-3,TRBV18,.,CASSPTGRDTQYF,TGTGCCAGCTCACCAACGGGGCGAGATACGCAGTATTTT
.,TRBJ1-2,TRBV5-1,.,CASSLESGMGGYTF,TGCGCCAGCAGCTTGGAGTCAGGGATGGGTGGCTACACCTTC
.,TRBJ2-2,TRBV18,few,CASSPTRSGELFF,TGTGCCAGCTCGCCCACAAGGAGCGGGGAGCTGTTTTTT
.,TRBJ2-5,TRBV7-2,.,CASSLNGQGRWETQYF,TGTGCCAGCAGCTTAAATGGTCAGGGGCGGTGGGAGACCCAGTACTTC
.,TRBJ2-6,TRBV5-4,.,CASSSLLGLANVLTF,TGTGCCAGCAGCTCGCTACTGGGTCTGGCCAACGTCCTGACTTTC
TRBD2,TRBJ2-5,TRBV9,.,CASSVGGLAGSGETQYF,TGTGCCAGCAGCGTAGGTGGACTAGCGGGTTCAGGAGAGACCCAGTACTTC
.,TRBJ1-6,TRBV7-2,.,CASSLGGLRSSYNSPLHF,TGTGCCAGCAGCCTGGGGGGGCTTAGGAGCTCCTATAATTCACCCCTCCACTTT
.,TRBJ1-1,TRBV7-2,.,CASSLGQITEAFF,TGTGCCAGCAGCTTAGGACAGATCACTGAAGCTTTCTTT